This entry lists 31 T cell receptor beta chains sequenced from one sample in a study of cytomegalovirus exposure and HLA in healthy donors. Primers included in the PCR were 60 Vbeta and 13 Jbeta primers. The data were produced by immunoSEQ multiplex PCR, yet TCRdb's version contains in-frame clones alone and is incomplete. Seen here are just over 200,000 clones, approximately 78% observed once, and the top ten hold 2.5% to 3.5%. Sequencing was carried out using PBMCs. The origin of the receptors is a woman in her forties in good health and CMV-seronegative.

The rearrangement links TRBV23-1 to TRBJ1-2; D might be TRBD1 (6 bases). TRBV23-1 is filed as an ORF, its function uncertain. The V end lost 2 bases, the J end lost 8 bases, and 21 bases lay between the germline ends. The CDR3 is 16 residues long. The CDR3 bases are TGCGCCAGCAGTCAACCCACCCGAAGGGGGAGAGAGGGCTACACCTTC. Residues: CASSQPTRRGREGYTF.

The chain combines TRBV27 with TRBJ2-1; 8 nucleotides agree with TRBD2. CDR1 is MNHEY, CDR2 SMNVEV, per germline (reference sequence). V lost 4 bases, J lost 3 bases, and 5 bases stayed unmatched. The CDR3 extends over 15 amino acids. The CDR3 nucleotides are TGTGCCAGCAGTTCCGGACTAGCCGGCTACAATGAGCAGTTCTTC. Translation gives CASSSGLAGYNEQFF.

The chain has TRBV27 and TRBJ2-3; 8 nucleotides agree with TRBD2. V shed 3 bases, J shed 4 bases, and the junction held 6 bases outside the gene matches. The CDR3 contains 15 residues. Germline assignment: CDR1 MNHEY and CDR2 SMNVEV (reference sequence). Here the CDR3 DNA reads TGTGCCAGCAGTTTCGTTAGCGGGAACGCAGATACGCAGTATTTT. Translating it yields CASSFVSGNADTQYF.

The chain links TRBV4-2 to TRBJ1-6; D perhaps matches TRBD1 (6 bases). The CDR3 contains 15 residues. The V gene's germline CDR1 is LGHNA and CDR2 YNFKEQ. V was pared by 3 bases and J by 10 bases, with 16 bases between. CDR3 nucleotides: TGTGCCAGCAGCCAGGGGAAGGGGGAGAAATCACCCCTCCACTTT. It translates to CASSQGKGEKSPLHF.

J is TRBJ1-2 and V is TRBV5-1; 7 bases map to TRBD1. Germline V CDR1 and CDR2: SGHRS, YFSETQ. V lost 0 bases and J lost 0; bases outside the gene matches: 2. The CDR3 has 15 amino acids. CDR3 DNA: TGCGCCAGCAGCTTGGGGGACAGAGCTAACTATGGCTACACCTTC. The encoded protein is CASSLGDRANYGYTF. The full variable domain, completed using reference TRBV5-1 and TRBJ1-2, is KAGVTQTPRYLIKTRGQQVTLSCSPISGHRSVSWYQQTPGQGLQFLFEYFSETQRNKGNFPGRFSGRQFSNSRSEMNVSTLELGDSALYLCASSLGDRANYGYTFGSGTRLTVV.

The chain uses TRBV29-1 and TRBJ2-3, with TRBD1 matching 8 bases. The CDR3 is made up of 16 amino acids. Germline CDR1 and CDR2: SQVTM and ANQGSEA. V lost 7 bases to trimming and J lost 2 bases; unmatched junction nucleotides: 14. CDR3 residues: CSATGGITHHTDTQYF. CDR3 bases: TGCAGCGCCACAGGGGGAATAACCCACCACACAGATACGCAGTATTTT.

This clone was seen a single time. V is TRBV6-1 and J is TRBJ1-5, with 9 bases lining up with TRBD1. V lost 4 bases, J lost 4 bases, and 2 bases stayed unmatched. Germline V gene data show CDR1 as MNHNS and CDR2 as SASEGT. This CDR3 is built from 14 residues. The CDR3 loop reads CASSGGTGNQPQHF. CDR3 sequence (DNA): TGTGCCAGCAGTGGGGGGACAGGGAATCAGCCCCAGCATTTT.

Only one count was recorded for this clone. This rearrangement joins TRBV28 to TRBJ2-7; maybe TRBD1 (5 bases). Trimming took off 6 bases at V and 3 bases at J, with 9 bases between the two ends. Germline V CDR1 and CDR2: MDHEN, SYDVKM. The CDR3 is 12 residues long. CDR3 DNA sequence: TGTGCCAGCAGCAGAACAGGCTACGAGCAGTACTTC. Translated, it gives CASSRTGYEQYF.

CDR3 loop: CASSEAGGSTDTQYF. CDR3 nucleotides: TGTGCCAGCAGTGAAGCGGGGGGGAGCACAGATACGCAGTATTTT. The V gene is TRBV2, the J gene TRBJ2-3; 7 positions agree with TRBD2. Trimming at V came to 0 bases and at J to 0 bases, leaving 0 bases not matched to a gene. This CDR3 is 15 amino acids long. Germline assignment: CDR1 SNHLY and CDR2 FYNNEI.

This chain links TRBV19 with TRBJ1-5, with TRBD1 matching over 7 bases. The CDR3 is 13 amino acids. Germline-derived CDR1 and CDR2 are LNHDA and SQIVND (reference sequence). J was trimmed by 12 bases and V by 3 bases; bases with no gene match: 8. DNA of the CDR3: TGTGCCAGTAGTATCTCTGGGACAGTGCGCCAGCATTTT. It is translated as CASSISGTVRQHF.

Here the CDR3 DNA reads TGTGCCAGCAGTGAAGCTAGGGGTTTTAGGGAGCAGTACTTC. Amino acid sequence: CASSEARGFREQYF. The rearrangement joins TRBV2 to TRBJ2-7, with a possible D match to TRBD1 (5 bases). Germline V gene data show CDR1 as SNHLY and CDR2 as FYNNEI. V was pared by 0 bases and J by 7 bases, with 13 bases between. CDR3 length equals 14 residues.

A remark on this clone: The junction shows a germline mismatch at one end, possibly a read error. The sample contains more than one DNA sequence encoding this CDR3. The chain links TRBV7-3 to TRBJ1-1; TRBD1 is a possible D gene (6 bases). The germline gives CDR1 SGHTA, CDR2 FQGTGA. CDR3 size: 16 residues. The CDR3 DNA reads as TGTGCTAGCAGCTTAAGGGGGGGCCTGTCGAACACTGAAGCTTTCTTT. The encoded protein is CASSLRGGLSNTEAFF.

The chain employs TRBV5-6 and TRBJ2-5, with TRBD2 identical over 8 bases. The V gene end was trimmed by 1 base and the J gene end by 2 bases; junction bases not matched to a gene: 4. There are 15 residues in the CDR3. Germline V CDR1 and CDR2: SGHDT, YYEEEE. The DNA of the CDR3 is TGTGCCAGCAGCTTGATTTCTAGCGGGCAAGAGACCCAGTACTTC. Encoded protein: CASSLISSGQETQYF.

The genes are TRBV6-6 and TRBJ2-7, with 11 bases matching TRBD2. There are 15 residues in the CDR3. V was clipped by 4 bases and J by 4 bases; unmatched bases: 6. Germline V gene data show CDR1 as MNHNY and CDR2 as SVGAGI (reference sequence). CDR3 coding DNA: TGTGCCAGCAGTTTCGAGGCTAGCGGGAGGTACGAGCAGTACTTC. It codes for CASSFEASGRYEQYF.

The chain recombines TRBV30 with TRBJ2-2; 9 bases agree with TRBD2. Per germline, CDR1 GTSNPN and CDR2 SVGIG (reference sequence). CDR3 length: 17 residues. Trimming at V came to 3 bases and at J to 5 bases, leaving 13 bases not matched to a gene. The CDR3 region is CAWRKVGSSGRTGELFF. The CDR3 nucleotides are TGTGCCTGGAGAAAGGTGGGCAGTAGCGGGAGAACCGGGGAGCTGTTTTTT.

The chain joins TRBV19 to TRBJ2-3; 9 bases match TRBD2. V dropped 1 base and J dropped 6; count of bases not matched to a gene: 8. Germline CDR1 LNHDA, CDR2 SQIVND (reference sequence). The CDR3 contains 16 residues. CDR3 residues: CASSIGRGRAGDTQYF. DNA for the CDR3: TGTGCCAGTAGTATAGGTCGCGGGAGGGCGGGGGATACGCAGTATTTT.

The CDR3 here is CASSYGRAAEGYEQYF. The CDR3 DNA sequence: TGTGCCAGCAGTTACGGGCGGGCAGCAGAGGGCTACGAGCAGTACTTC. The J gene is TRBJ2-7, the V gene TRBV6-5, with a tentative D call TRBD2 (5 bases). Trimming removed 2 bases from V and 3 bases from J, with 17 bases in between. The CDR3 has 16 amino acids. Germline loops: CDR1 MNHEY, CDR2 SVGAGI.

The CDR3 sequence: CASRPGTGGGYTF. CDR3 nucleotide sequence: TGTGCCAGCAGGCCAGGGACAGGAGGTGGCTACACCTTC. The chain is built from TRBV25-1 and TRBJ1-2, with TRBD1 matching 8 bases. Germline assignment: CDR1 MGHDK and CDR2 SYGVNS. The CDR3 covers 13 residues. V lost 6 bases and J lost 7; bases outside the gene matches: 7.

This clone is a singleton in its sample. This chain joins TRBV18 and TRBJ1-5, with 8 nucleotides matching TRBD1. This CDR3 has 16 residues. The V segment lost 5 bases and the J segment 2 bases; nucleotides outside the gene matches: 8. Germline lookup yields CDR1 KGHSH and CDR2 LQKENI. The CDR3 region is CASSIQGQGGNQPQHF. CDR3 in DNA: TGTGCCAGCTCAATCCAAGGACAGGGTGGCAATCAGCCCCAGCATTTT.

V is TRBV7-9 and J is TRBJ2-7; 8 bases line up with TRBD2. CDR3 length equals 17 residues. CDR1 and CDR2 from the germline V gene are SEHNR and FQNEAQ (reference sequence). V gave up 5 bases and J gave up 1 base; unmatched junction bases: 13. Here the CDR3 reads CASSVLLAAQLSYEQYF. The CDR3 DNA is TGTGCCAGCAGCGTACTACTAGCGGCTCAGTTATCCTACGAGCAGTACTTC.

This sequence joins TRBV14 and TRBJ2-1; 7 bases are a match to TRBD2. CDR3 length equals 17 residues. The germline V gene encodes CDR1 SGHDN and CDR2 FVKESK. V lost 4 bases, J lost 3 bases, and 12 bases stayed unmatched. The CDR3 DNA is TGTGCCAGCAGCCTAACGGTGGGGGGGTGGGTCTACAATGAGCAGTTCTTC. Translation gives CASSLTVGGWVYNEQFF.

A word on this clone: Other DNA variants within this sample encode the same CDR3. CDR3: CASSYSRGTEAFF. CDR3 in DNA: TGTGCCAGCAGTTACTCTCGGGGCACTGAAGCTTTCTTT. The V gene is TRBV6-5, the J gene TRBJ1-1; D gene uncertain. Between the trimmed V and J ends, which lost 0 bases and 4 bases, there was a span of 6 bases. Germline V CDR1 and CDR2: MNHEY, SVGAGI. The CDR3 runs 13 residues.

The chain employs TRBV2 and TRBJ1-2; unclear D gene. Germline values: CDR1 SNHLY, CDR2 FYNNEI. V dropped 2 bases and J dropped 3 bases, with 4 bases sitting between them. The CDR3 extends over 12 amino acids. The CDR3 sequence: CASSERYYGYTF. CDR3 nucleotide sequence: TGTGCCAGCAGTGAACGGTACTATGGCTACACCTTC.

The chain couples TRBV6-5 to TRBJ1-2; TRBD1 matches at 8 bases. The V gene end was trimmed by 7 bases and the J gene end by 4 bases; junction bases not matched to a gene: 5. The CDR3 covers 13 residues. Germline CDR1 is MNHEY and CDR2 is SVGAGI. The CDR3 reads CASTLDRAYGYTF. CDR3 sequence (DNA): TGTGCCAGCACCCTGGACAGGGCCTATGGCTACACCTTC.

The chain links TRBV4-1 to TRBJ2-7, with 9 bases lining up with TRBD2. CDR1 and CDR2 (germline): MGHRA, YSYEKL. This CDR3 region has 19 residues. The trim removed 1 base at V and 1 base at J, leaving 14 bases unmatched. The CDR3 loop reads CASSQVATSGSLTSYEQYF. CDR3 DNA sequence: TGCGCCAGCAGCCAAGTTGCCACTAGCGGGTCCCTTACTTCCTACGAGCAGTACTTC.

This chain joins TRBV14 and TRBJ2-2; 8 bases match TRBD2. CDR1 and CDR2 (germline): SGHDN, FVKESK. Trimming cost V 4 bases and J 5 bases; bases outside gene matches: 0. The CDR3 is 13 residues long. This chain's CDR3 is CASSLAGTGELFF. DNA of the CDR3: TGTGCCAGCAGCCTAGCGGGAACCGGGGAGCTGTTTTTT.

This sequence joins TRBV6-6 and TRBJ2-5; 8 bases align to TRBD1. Trimming cost V 6 bases and J 1 base; bases outside gene matches: 4. The germline CDR1 and CDR2 sequences are MNHNY and SVGAGI (reference sequence). CDR3 size: 14 residues. The CDR3 nucleotides read TGTGCCAGCAGCCTGGACAGGGCCCAAGAGACCCAGTACTTC. This sequence encodes CASSLDRAQETQYF.

This clone was detected only a few times. The chain is built from TRBV4-1 and TRBJ2-1; 10 bases map to TRBD2. Trimming removed 1 base from V and 10 bases from J; junction bases left unmatched: 7. In germline, CDR1 is MGHRA, CDR2 YSYEKL. This CDR3 has 15 residues. The CDR3 sequence is CASSQGSSGSLEQFF. DNA for the CDR3: TGCGCCAGCAGCCAAGGCTCTAGCGGGAGCCTAGAGCAGTTCTTC.

This clone was seen a handful of times. The gene calls are TRBV5-4 and TRBJ1-2; 10 bases map to TRBD1. The CDR3 loop spans 15 amino acids. The germline V gene encodes CDR1 SGHNT and CDR2 YYREEE (reference sequence). V shed 0 bases, J shed 7 bases, and the junction held 6 bases outside the gene matches. In nucleotides, the CDR3 is TGTGCCAGCAGCTTGGGGGACAGGGGCGGTTCTGGCTACACCTTC. Residues: CASSLGDRGGSGYTF. Using reference TRBV5-4 and TRBJ1-2 for the parts outside the CDR3, the full variable domain is ETGVTQSPTHLIKTRGQQVTLRCSSQSGHNTVSWYQQALGQGPQFIFQYYREEENGRGNFPPRFSGLQFPNYSSELNVNALELDDSALYLCASSLGDRGGSGYTFGSGTRLTVV.

V usage is TRBV18 and J usage is TRBJ1-2; 7 bases are shared with TRBD1. V was pared by 3 bases and J by 6 bases, with 10 bases of the junction left unmatched. The CDR3 consists of 15 residues. Germline lookup yields CDR1 KGHSH and CDR2 LQKENI. This CDR3 reads CASSPQLGQADGYTF. CDR3 nucleotide sequence: TGTGCCAGCTCACCTCAACTCGGACAGGCAGATGGCTACACCTTC.

The chain couples TRBV6-5 to TRBJ1-5, with a weak D call TRBD1 (6 bases). Germline CDR1 and CDR2: MNHEY and SVGAGI. The germline V and J ends were trimmed by 0 bases and 9 bases, with 12 bases remaining between them. The CDR3 sequence is 14 residues long. DNA of the CDR3: TGTGCCAGCAGTTACTCGATGACAGGTTCGCCCCAGCATTTT. Protein: CASSYSMTGSPQHF.